The 22 T cell receptor beta chains given below trace back to one sample, sequenced in a study of cytomegalovirus exposure and HLA in healthy donors. PCR employed 60 Vbeta and 13 Jbeta primers. TCRdb's copy holds only in-frame clones and misses some; the assay was immunoSEQ multiplex PCR. The profile shows about 120,000 clones, nearly 65% of them singletons. Sequencing was performed on PBMCs. These receptors originate from a man aged 40-50 years in good health and CMV-seropositive.

The CDR3 here is CASSVFSGGNVDTQYF. DNA of the CDR3: TGTGCCAGCAGCGTTTTTAGCGGGGGGAATGTAGATACGCAGTATTTT. The chain couples TRBV9 to TRBJ2-3, with 10 positions matching TRBD2. The germline gives CDR1 SGDLS, CDR2 YYNGEE. The CDR3 has 16 residues. J gave up 5 bases and V 2 bases, and 8 bases lay outside the gene matches.

This clone was observed once. V and J are TRBV7-3 and TRBJ2-3; possible D gene TRBD2, 6 bases. CDR1 SGHTA and CDR2 FQGTGA come from the germline V gene. CDR3 length: 15 amino acids. Trimming stripped 3 bases from V and 3 bases from J, with 13 bases between. Written as DNA, the CDR3 is TGTGCCAGCAGCTTTTACGGGAGTCGAACAGATACGCAGTATTTT. Translation: CASSFYGSRTDTQYF.

V and J are TRBV28 and TRBJ2-3; 7 bases line up with TRBD1. V was pared by 3 bases and J by 2 bases, with 17 bases of the junction left unmatched. From germline, CDR1 is MDHEN and CDR2 SYDVKM. The CDR3 totals 19 residues. The CDR3 nucleotides read TGTGCCAGCAGTTTTTCCAGGGGGACAGTCCTGACTCCCACAGATACGCAGTATTTT. Translated, it gives CASSFSRGTVLTPTDTQYF.

The gene calls are TRBV6-1 and TRBJ1-2; D perhaps matches TRBD1 (5 bases). V dropped 8 bases and J dropped 5 bases, with 15 bases sitting between them. Germline values: CDR1 MNHNS, CDR2 SASEGT. The CDR3 runs 13 residues. The CDR3 DNA is TGTGCCAGCTTTGGACATTGGAGATATGGCTACACCTTC. This encodes CASFGHWRYGYTF.

V gene TRBV7-2 combines with J gene TRBJ2-7; D remains ambiguous. This CDR3 has 12 amino acids. Germline assignment: CDR1 SGHTA and CDR2 FQGNSA. Trimming left V 5 bases short and J 1 base short, with 6 bases between. In DNA, the CDR3 is TGTGCCAGCAGCAAAACTTCCTACGAGCAGTACTTC. The encoded protein is CASSKTSYEQYF.

V and J are TRBV7-2 and TRBJ2-7; the D gene is possibly TRBD1 (6 bases). The CDR3 is 14 amino acids. Trimming removed 1 base at V and 5 bases at J, with 12 bases between. Germline lookup yields CDR1 SGHTA and CDR2 FQGNSA. The CDR3 reads CASSLVDSSDEQYF. The CDR3 bases are TGTGCCAGCAGCTTAGTGGACAGCTCTGACGAGCAGTACTTC.

V and J are TRBV2 and TRBJ2-5; D may be TRBD2 (6 bases). The germline CDR1 and CDR2 sequences are SNHLY and FYNNEI. V shed 5 bases and J shed 11 bases, with 18 bases lying between them. This CDR3 contains 13 residues. As DNA, the CDR3 is TGTGCCAGCAGTTCCATAGCGACGGGGGAGCAGTACTTC. It yields the protein CASSSIATGEQYF.

The gene calls are TRBV11-2 and TRBJ1-2, with TRBD1 identical over 9 bases. V gave up 5 bases and J gave up 4 bases; unmatched junction bases: 2. This CDR3 contains 13 residues. The germline V gene encodes CDR1 SGHAT and CDR2 FQNNGV. CDR3 coding DNA: TGTGCCAGCAGCCCACAGGGGGCCTATGGCTACACCTTC. This encodes CASSPQGAYGYTF. The full variable domain, with the rest looked up from reference TRBV11-2 and TRBJ1-2, is EAGVAQSPRYKIIEKRQSVAFWCNPISGHATLYWYQQILGQGPKLLIQFQNNGVVDDSQLPKDRFSAERLKGVDSTLKIQPAKLEDSAVYLCASSPQGAYGYTFGSGTRLTVV.

The CDR3 loop reads CASSEIAYYEQYF. The CDR3 DNA sequence: TGTGCCAGCAGTGAAATAGCTTACTACGAGCAGTACTTC. The chain carries TRBV6-1 and TRBJ2-7, with unresolved D. Trimming removed 2 bases at V and 3 bases at J, with 8 bases between. This CDR3 comprises 13 residues. Germline CDR1 and CDR2: MNHNS and SASEGT.

V gene TRBV11-2 combines with J gene TRBJ1-3, with D tentatively TRBD1 (6 bases). CDR3 size: 15 residues. V was cut by 2 bases and J by 0 bases, with 8 bases left in between. Germline-derived CDR1 and CDR2 are SGHAT and FQNNGV. The CDR3 is CASSLPQGSGNTIYF. CDR3 nucleotides: TGTGCCAGCAGCTTACCACAGGGCTCTGGAAACACCATATATTTT.

The chain carries TRBV7-7 and TRBJ2-1; 8 bases match TRBD1. The CDR3 length is 14 residues. Looked up from germline, CDR1 is SSHAT and CDR2 is FNYEAQ (reference sequence). J gave up 8 bases and V 5 bases, and 8 bases lay outside the gene matches. The CDR3 spells CASSQNPGGDEQFF. The CDR3 nucleotides read TGTGCCAGCAGCCAAAACCCAGGGGGCGATGAGCAGTTCTTC.

Only a few counts were recorded for this clone. Here the CDR3 reads CASGLSGYNQPQHF. CDR3 in DNA: TGTGCCAGCGGACTATCCGGATACAATCAGCCCCAGCATTTT. The V gene is TRBV27, the J gene TRBJ1-5; D unclear. The germline V gene encodes CDR1 MNHEY and CDR2 SMNVEV (reference sequence). The V end lost 8 bases, the J end lost 3 bases, and 14 bases lay between the germline ends. The CDR3 has 14 amino acids.

In this sample, this clone turned up a few times. CDR3 region: CASSEAGVHSPLHF. The CDR3 region has the DNA TGTGCCAGCAGTGAAGCAGGGGTCCATTCACCCCTCCACTTT. The chain joins TRBV6-1 to TRBJ1-6; the D gene is possibly TRBD1 (5 bases). V lost 0 bases and J 8 bases, leaving 8 bases between the germline ends. Germline CDR1 MNHNS, CDR2 SASEGT. This CDR3 contains 14 residues.

CDR3 nucleotides: TGTGCCAGCAGTGTACCCGGGAGTCCGGGCTACACCTTC. As protein: CASSVPGSPGYTF. The genes are TRBV6-5 and TRBJ1-2; D gene unclear. The V and J ends lost 5 bases and 8 bases respectively, with 15 bases between them. CDR3 length equals 13 residues. Per the germline V gene, CDR1 is MNHEY and CDR2 is SVGAGI.

In its sample, this clone was seen many times. V and J are TRBV6-6 and TRBJ2-2; D gene ambiguous. The length of the CDR3 is 13 residues. The germline V gene has CDR1 MNHNY and CDR2 SVGAGI (reference sequence). Between the trimmed V and J ends, which lost 4 bases and 7 bases, there was a span of 10 bases. The CDR3: CASSSPVSGELFF. The DNA of the CDR3 is TGTGCCAGCAGTTCGCCCGTGAGCGGGGAGCTGTTTTTT.

The gene calls are TRBV15 and TRBJ2-3; the D gene is possibly TRBD2 (6 bases). CDR3 size: 15 residues. The germline V gene encodes CDR1 LNHNV and CDR2 YYDKDF (reference sequence). V gave up 8 bases and J gave up 1 base, with 16 bases separating them. The CDR3 DNA sequence: TGTGCCACCGCCAGTTACGGGAGCGGCACAGATACGCAGTATTTT. Its protein is CATASYGSGTDTQYF.

The chain couples TRBV4-2 to TRBJ2-7; the match to TRBD1 covers 10 bases. The CDR3 loop spans 15 amino acids. The germline gives CDR1 LGHNA, CDR2 YNFKEQ. The ends lost 3 bases at V and 3 bases at J; junction bases unmatched: 5. The CDR3 DNA sequence: TGTGCCAGCAGCCACCCGACAGGGGGCATCTACGAGCAGTACTTC. Encoded protein: CASSHPTGGIYEQYF.

This clone was seen more than once but under ten times. V gene TRBV6-5 combines with J gene TRBJ2-1, with 10 bases identical to TRBD1. The CDR3 is made up of 14 amino acids. Germline lookup yields CDR1 MNHEY and CDR2 SVGAGI. V shed 6 bases, J shed 8 bases, and the junction held 7 bases outside the gene matches. The CDR3 coding sequence is TGTGCCAGCAGGGACCGGGACAGGGGAGATGAGCAGTTCTTC. Protein: CASRDRDRGDEQFF.

This clone was counted between two and nine times. The rearrangement joins TRBV10-3 to TRBJ1-4; TRBD1 aligns across 8 bases. With 5 bases clipped from V and 2 bases from J, the junction kept 1 base outside the gene matches. The germline gives CDR1 ENHRY, CDR2 SYGVKD. CDR3 length: 14 residues. The chain's CDR3 is CAISQGATNEKLFF. The CDR3 region has the DNA TGTGCCATCAGTCAGGGGGCGACTAATGAAAAACTGTTTTTT.

This clone appeared a few times. The chain links TRBV30 to TRBJ2-5; D unresolved. Germline V gene sequence: CDR1 GTSNPN, CDR2 SVGIG (reference sequence). Trimming took 0 bases from V and 5 from J, leaving 13 bases between them. This CDR3 spans 14 amino acids. Written as DNA, the CDR3 is TGTGCCTGGAGTGTATACCTTATCGGGGAGACCCAGTACTTC. Protein product: CAWSVYLIGETQYF.

The chain combines TRBV4-1 with TRBJ1-2; weak D call: TRBD1 (5 bases). The CDR3 is 16 residues long. V gave up 0 bases and J gave up 1 base, with 12 bases separating them. The germline gives CDR1 MGHRA, CDR2 YSYEKL. The CDR3 reads CASSQELQAVNYGYTF. CDR3 DNA: TGCGCCAGCAGCCAAGAGTTACAGGCGGTTAACTATGGCTACACCTTC.

This clone turned up a few times. V is TRBV5-1 and J is TRBJ1-4; no clear D gene. The CDR3 is made up of 16 amino acids. Trimming left V 1 base short and J 6 bases short, with 16 bases between. In germline, CDR1 is SGHRS, CDR2 YFSETQ. The CDR3 DNA reads as TGCGCCAGCAGCTTGTCACTCCGGGTCGGGGATGAAAAACTGTTTTTT. It translates to CASSLSLRVGDEKLFF.